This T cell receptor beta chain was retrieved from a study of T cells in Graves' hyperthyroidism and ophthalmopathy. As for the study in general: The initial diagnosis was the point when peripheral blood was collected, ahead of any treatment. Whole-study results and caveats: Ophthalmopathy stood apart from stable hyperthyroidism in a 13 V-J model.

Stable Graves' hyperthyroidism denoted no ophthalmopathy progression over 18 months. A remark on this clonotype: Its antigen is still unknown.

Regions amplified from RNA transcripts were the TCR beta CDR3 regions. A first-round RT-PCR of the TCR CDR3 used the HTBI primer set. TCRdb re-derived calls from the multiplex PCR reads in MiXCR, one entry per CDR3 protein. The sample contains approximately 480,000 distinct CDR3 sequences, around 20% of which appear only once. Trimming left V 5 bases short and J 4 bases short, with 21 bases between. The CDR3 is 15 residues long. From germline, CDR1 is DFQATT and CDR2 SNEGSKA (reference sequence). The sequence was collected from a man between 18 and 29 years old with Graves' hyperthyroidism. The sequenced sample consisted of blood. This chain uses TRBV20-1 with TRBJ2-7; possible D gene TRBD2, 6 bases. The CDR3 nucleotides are TGCAGTGCTCGTGATACTAGCCACGGGATGTACGAGCAGTACTTC. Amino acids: CSARDTSHGMYEQYF.